The 12 T cell receptor beta chains below come from one sample, sequenced in a study of T-cell reconstitution after alpha-beta-depleted transplantation in children. Unique molecular identifiers featured in how the TCRbeta library was prepared. TCRdb reanalysed the PCR reads using MiXCR and keeps one entry per CDR3 protein. The repertoire holds just over 950,000 distinct CDR3 sequences, with roughly 29% as singletons. The material was PBMCs, mostly from graft donor cells, obtained 360 days after TCRalphabeta/CD19-depleted stem cell transplant. These receptors were collected from a boy in the first two years of life who had a stem cell transplant for SCID, so the T cells may come from the graft donor.

The CDR3 sequence: CSASPSGGLSGGLSGANVLTF. The DNA of the CDR3 is TGCAGTGCTAGTCCCTCGGGGGGTCTGTCGGGGGGCCTCTCTGGGGCCAACGTCCTGACTTTC. This chain uses TRBV20-1 with TRBJ2-6; D might be TRBD2 (7 bases). This CDR3 is 21 amino acids long. Trimming removed 3 bases at V and 0 bases at J, with 27 bases between. Germline V gene lookup returns CDR1 DFQATT and CDR2 SNEGSKA (reference sequence).

This clonotype was detected only a few times. V is TRBV6-1 and J is TRBJ1-1; D unclear. The length of the CDR3 is 14 residues. CDR1 is MNHNS, CDR2 SASEGT, per germline. V was shortened by 7 bases and J by 1 base, with 13 bases between the two germline ends. The CDR3 protein is CASTEVGRNTEAFF. DNA for the CDR3: TGTGCCAGCACCGAGGTGGGGAGGAACACTGAAGCTTTCTTT.

This clonotype was recorded a few times. J is TRBJ2-3 and V is TRBV4-2; 7 bases align to TRBD1. The junction had 2 bases not matched to a gene; V was cut back by 0 bases and J by 2 bases. Germline assignment: CDR1 LGHNA and CDR2 YNFKEQ. The CDR3 spans 15 residues. In DNA form, the CDR3 reads TGTGCCAGCAGCCAAGAAAGGGGGCCCACAGATACGCAGTATTTT. Protein sequence: CASSQERGPTDTQYF.

This clonotype was counted only a few times. The chain employs TRBV6-5 and TRBJ2-2, with TRBD2 matching 8 bases. The germline V gene has CDR1 MNHEY and CDR2 SVGAGI. The trim removed 0 bases at V and 7 bases at J, leaving 7 bases unmatched. The CDR3 extends over 16 amino acids. The CDR3 sequence is CASSYSRRGVSGELFF. The CDR3 DNA sequence: TGTGCCAGCAGTTACTCTAGGCGGGGGGTTAGCGGGGAGCTGTTTTTT.

This chain links TRBV5-1 with TRBJ2-2; 8 nucleotides agree with TRBD1. V lost 4 bases, J lost 6 bases, and 11 bases stayed unmatched. Germline V gene data show CDR1 as SGHRS and CDR2 as YFSETQ. The CDR3 extends over 16 amino acids. The DNA for the CDR3 is TGCGCCAGCAGCCCCCGACAGGGGAACAACGCCGGGGAGCTGTTTTTT. It codes for CASSPRQGNNAGELFF. Full variable domain (remainder filled in from reference TRBV5-1 and TRBJ2-2): KAGVTQTPRYLIKTRGQQVTLSCSPISGHRSVSWYQQTPGQGLQFLFEYFSETQRNKGNFPGRFSGRQFSNSRSEMNVSTLELGDSALYLCASSPRQGNNAGELFFGEGSRLTVL.

This clonotype was observed a handful of times. The chain employs TRBV9 and TRBJ2-1; no firm D call. Germline V CDR1 and CDR2: SGDLS, YYNGEE. The CDR3 is made up of 15 amino acids. Trimming removed 1 base from V and 6 bases from J, with 14 bases in between. This CDR3 reads CASSVLGSGRNEQFF. The CDR3 DNA follows: TGTGCCAGCAGCGTATTGGGCTCTGGGCGCAATGAGCAGTTCTTC.

This chain uses TRBV5-1 with TRBJ2-7; maybe TRBD2 (6 bases). CDR1 is SGHRS, CDR2 YFSETQ, per germline. V lost 1 base, J lost 6 bases, and 17 bases lay in between. The CDR3 is 15 amino acids. CDR3 DNA sequence: TGCGCCAGCAGCTTGTCGACTAGAACGGAAGGCGAGCAGTACTTC. Translation gives CASSLSTRTEGEQYF.

This clonotype came up a few times. The V gene is TRBV20-1, the J gene TRBJ2-1, with D perhaps given as TRBD1 or TRBD2 (6 bases each). The length of the CDR3 is 17 residues. Germline lookup yields CDR1 DFQATT and CDR2 SNEGSKA (reference sequence). Trimming stripped 0 bases from V and 3 bases from J, with 18 bases between. The CDR3 region has the DNA TGCAGTGCTAGAGAAAGGAGGGGGGCAAGAAGCTACAATGAGCAGTTCTTC. It codes for CSARERRGARSYNEQFF.

The V and J genes are TRBV3-1 and TRBJ2-4; TRBD1 matches at 8 bases. V was pared by 4 bases and J by 1 base, with 9 bases of the junction left unmatched. The germline CDR1 and CDR2 sequences are LGHDT and YNNKEL (reference sequence). The CDR3 loop spans 17 amino acids. CDR3 amino acids: CASSLRTGWAAKNIQYF. Written as DNA, the CDR3 is TGTGCCAGCAGCCTCAGGACAGGGTGGGCTGCCAAAAACATTCAGTACTTC.

This sequence joins TRBV19 and TRBJ2-5; 8 positions match TRBD2. Germline CDR1 reads LNHDA; CDR2 reads SQIVND (reference sequence). Trimming at V came to 7 bases and at J to 3 bases, leaving 7 bases not matched to a gene. This CDR3 comprises 14 residues. The CDR3 spells CASKRTSHEETQYF. The CDR3 region has the DNA TGTGCCAGTAAAAGGACTAGCCATGAAGAGACCCAGTACTTC.

CDR3 sequence reads: CASSYGTSGNTIYF. The CDR3 DNA sequence: TGTGCCAGCAGCTACGGGACTTCGGGAAACACCATATATTTT. The V and J genes are TRBV28 and TRBJ1-3; TRBD1 might be the D (5 bases). CDR1 is MDHEN and CDR2 is SYDVKM in the germline V gene. This CDR3 has 14 residues. V gave up 6 bases and J gave up 4 bases, with 13 bases separating them.

The V and J genes are TRBV9 and TRBJ2-1; D not certain. The CDR3 spans 13 residues. Germline assignment: CDR1 SGDLS and CDR2 YYNGEE. Between the trimmed V and J ends, which lost 3 bases and 6 bases, there was a span of 10 bases. The CDR3 coding sequence is TGTGCCAGCAGCGCAGACTCTATCAATGAGCAGTTCTTC. It codes for CASSADSINEQFF.